This T cell receptor (beta chain) stems from a study of T-cell memory formation after mild COVID-19. Study-level findings and limits: Among clones peaking at day 37 in the second wave, SARS-CoV-2 specificity remained unconfirmed.

TCRdb fed the 5' RACE reads into MiXCR, producing one record per CDR3 protein. The data hold 150,000 to 200,000 distinct CDR3 sequences, with roughly 11% observed a single time. In regard to this clonotype: Its target is not known.

Germline CDR1 and CDR2: SGHTA and FQGTGA. V was cut by 3 bases and J by 0 bases, with 6 bases left in between. This CDR3 contains 15 residues. The source is a man aged 18 to 30 who had mild COVID-19 (a few samples of this study predate the infection). Cell type and time point are not known. Material for sequencing was PBMCs or a T cell subset sorted from them (not recorded which). The chain combines TRBV7-3 with TRBJ2-6; D remains unclear. The CDR3 region has the DNA TGTGCCAGCAGCTTCCACCTCTCTGGGGCCAACGTCCTGACTTTC. Encoded protein: CASSFHLSGANVLTF.